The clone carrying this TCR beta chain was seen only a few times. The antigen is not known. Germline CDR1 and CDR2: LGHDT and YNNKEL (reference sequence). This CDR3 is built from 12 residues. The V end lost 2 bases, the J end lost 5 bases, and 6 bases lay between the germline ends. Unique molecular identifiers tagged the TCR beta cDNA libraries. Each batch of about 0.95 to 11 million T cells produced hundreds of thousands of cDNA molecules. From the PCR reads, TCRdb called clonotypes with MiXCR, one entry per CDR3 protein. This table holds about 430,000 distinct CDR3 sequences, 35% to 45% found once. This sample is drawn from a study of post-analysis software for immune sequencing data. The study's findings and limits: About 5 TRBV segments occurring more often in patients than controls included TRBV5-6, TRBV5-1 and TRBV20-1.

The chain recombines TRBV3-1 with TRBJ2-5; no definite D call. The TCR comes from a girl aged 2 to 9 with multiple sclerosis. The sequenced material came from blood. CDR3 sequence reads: CASSQRVETQYF. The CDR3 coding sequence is TGTGCCAGCAGCCAAAGGGTGGAGACCCAGTACTTC.